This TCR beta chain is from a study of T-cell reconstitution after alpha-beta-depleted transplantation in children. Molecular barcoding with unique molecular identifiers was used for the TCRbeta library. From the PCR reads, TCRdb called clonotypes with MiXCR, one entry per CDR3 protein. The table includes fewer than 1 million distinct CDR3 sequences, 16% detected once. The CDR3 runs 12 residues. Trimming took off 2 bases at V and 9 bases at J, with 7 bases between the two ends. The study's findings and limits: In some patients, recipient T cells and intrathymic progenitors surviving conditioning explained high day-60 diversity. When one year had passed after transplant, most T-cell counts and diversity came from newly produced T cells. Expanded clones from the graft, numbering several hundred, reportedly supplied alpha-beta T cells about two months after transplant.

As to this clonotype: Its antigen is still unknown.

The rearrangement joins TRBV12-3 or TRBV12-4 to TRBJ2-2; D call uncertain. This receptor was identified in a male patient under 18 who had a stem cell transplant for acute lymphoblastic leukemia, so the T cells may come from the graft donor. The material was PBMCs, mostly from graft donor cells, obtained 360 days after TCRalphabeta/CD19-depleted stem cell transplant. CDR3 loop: CASSLNGRELFF. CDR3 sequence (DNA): TGTGCCAGCAGTTTAAATGGGAGGGAGCTGTTTTTT.